The 5 T cell receptor beta chains below come from one sample, sequenced in a study of blood T cell repertoires in COVID-19. The protocol was immunoSEQ multiplex PCR, while the TCRdb copy is restricted to in-frame clones and leaves out a portion. Of under 250,000 clones in the sample, around 83% were seen once. Sequenced: peripheral blood. The receptors here all came from a woman aged 40 to 50 who had recovered from COVID-19.

The chain combines TRBV27 with TRBJ1-5, with 7 nucleotides matching TRBD1. The V gene end was trimmed by 7 bases and the J gene end by 3 bases; junction bases not matched to a gene: 15. CDR1 is MNHEY and CDR2 is SMNVEV in the germline V gene (reference sequence). CDR3 size: 17 residues. CDR3 DNA: TGTGCCAGCAAGATGGTGGGCAGGGGGGCCCCCAATCAGCCCCAGCATTTT. Translating it yields CASKMVGRGAPNQPQHF.

This CDR3 is CASSLVDYQETQYF. In DNA form, the CDR3 reads TGTGCCAGCAGCTTGGTTGACTACCAAGAGACCCAGTACTTC. The rearrangement joins TRBV5-6 to TRBJ2-5; D remains ambiguous. The V gene's germline CDR1 is SGHDT and CDR2 YYEEEE. V was cut by 0 bases and J by 0 bases, with 6 bases left in between. The CDR3 length is 14 residues.

The CDR3 reads CASSMDRFYEQYF. As DNA, the CDR3 is TGTGCCAGCAGTATGGACAGGTTCTACGAGCAGTACTTC. The rearrangement joins TRBV27 to TRBJ2-7; 7 nucleotides agree with TRBD1. With 5 bases clipped from V and 3 bases from J, the junction kept 4 bases outside the gene matches. From germline, CDR1 is MNHEY and CDR2 SMNVEV (reference sequence). The CDR3 consists of 13 residues.

The gene calls are TRBV2 and TRBJ1-1; a possible D gene is TRBD1 (6 bases). V lost 5 bases and J lost 4, with 17 bases in between. Germline lookup yields CDR1 SNHLY and CDR2 FYNNEI. The CDR3 runs to 15 residues. CDR3 sequence: CASSYRAPDPTEAFF. DNA of the CDR3: TGTGCCAGCAGTTACAGGGCCCCCGACCCCACTGAAGCTTTCTTT.

The chain couples TRBV24-1 to TRBJ1-1; possibly TRBD1 for D (5 bases). Germline CDR1 KGHDR, CDR2 SFDVKD. The CDR3 is 14 residues long. V was cut by 6 bases and J by 1 base, with 11 bases left in between. The CDR3 protein is CATSPSDTNTEAFF. Here the CDR3 DNA reads TGTGCCACCAGTCCCTCGGACACGAACACTGAAGCTTTCTTT.